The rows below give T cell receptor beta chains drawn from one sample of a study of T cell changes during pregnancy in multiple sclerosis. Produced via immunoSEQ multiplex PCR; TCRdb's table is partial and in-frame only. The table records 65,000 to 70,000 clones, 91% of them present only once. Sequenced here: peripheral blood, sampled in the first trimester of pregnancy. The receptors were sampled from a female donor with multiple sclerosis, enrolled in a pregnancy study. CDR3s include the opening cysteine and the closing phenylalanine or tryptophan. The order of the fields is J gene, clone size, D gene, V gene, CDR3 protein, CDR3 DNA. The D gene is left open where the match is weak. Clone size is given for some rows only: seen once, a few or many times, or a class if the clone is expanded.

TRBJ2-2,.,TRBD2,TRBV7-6,CASDREGAGELFF,TGTGCCAGCGATCGGGAGGGGGCCGGGGAGCTGTTTTTT
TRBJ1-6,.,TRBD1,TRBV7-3,CASSSSQGASSPLHF,TGTGCCAGCAGCTCTTCACAGGGGGCTAGTTCACCCCTCCACTTT
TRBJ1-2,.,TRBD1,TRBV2,CASSPGRTGKGLLYGYTF,TGTGCCAGCAGCCCCGGCCGGACAGGGAAGGGATTACTATATGGCTACACCTTC
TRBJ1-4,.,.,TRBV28,CASSLMGLSNEKLFF,TGTGCCAGCAGTTTAATGGGGCTGTCTAATGAAAAACTGTTTTTT
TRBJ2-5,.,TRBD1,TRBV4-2,CASSQPQGGTGGAETQYF,TGTGCCAGCAGCCAACCCCAGGGGGGGACAGGGGGCGCGGAGACCCAGTACTTC
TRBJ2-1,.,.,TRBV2,CASSDGRAPYNEQFF,TGTGCCAGCAGTGACGGCAGGGCCCCCTACAATGAGCAGTTCTTC
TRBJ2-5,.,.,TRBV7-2,CASSPSPETEETQYF,TGTGCCAGCAGCCCTAGTCCCGAGACAGAAGAGACCCAGTACTTC
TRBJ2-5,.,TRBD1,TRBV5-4,CASREGTGLQETQYF,TGTGCCAGCAGGGAAGGGACAGGGCTACAAGAGACCCAGTACTTC
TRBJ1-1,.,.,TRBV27,CASRVYGGVQGMAFF,TGTGCCAGCAGGGTGTACGGGGGGGTTCAGGGGATGGCTTTCTTT
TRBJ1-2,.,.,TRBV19,CASSMTGSDRHYGYTF,TGTGCCAGTAGTATGACCGGGTCGGACAGACACTATGGCTACACCTTC
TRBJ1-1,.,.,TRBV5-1,CASSRGGGTEAFF,TGCGCCAGCTCGAGGGGGGGAGGCACTGAAGCTTTCTTT
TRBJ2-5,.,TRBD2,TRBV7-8,CASSAGTSGQETQYF,TGTGCCAGCAGCGCGGGGACTAGCGGCCAAGAGACCCAGTACTTC
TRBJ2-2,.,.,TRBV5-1,CASSPSPRRDTGELFF,TGCGCCAGCAGTCCCTCTCCGAGGAGGGACACCGGGGAGCTGTTTTTT
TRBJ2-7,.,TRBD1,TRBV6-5,CASSTGQGWDEQYF,TGTGCCAGCAGTACCGGACAGGGGTGGGATGAGCAGTACTTC
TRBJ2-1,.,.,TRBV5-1,CASSLEGATYNEQFF,TGCGCCAGCAGCTTGGAAGGGGCGACCTACAATGAGCAGTTCTTC
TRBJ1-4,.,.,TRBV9,CASSVEQDEKLFF,TGTGCCAGCAGCGTAGAACAGGACGAAAAACTGTTTTTT
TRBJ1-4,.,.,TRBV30,CAWSRRGHPNEKLFF,TGTGCCTGGAGTCGCCGGGGACATCCTAATGAAAAACTGTTTTTT
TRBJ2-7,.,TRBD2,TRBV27,CVTGTSGRLYEQYF,TGTGTCACCGGGACTAGCGGGAGACTGTACGAGCAGTACTTC
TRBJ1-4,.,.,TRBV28,CASSSTQQRNEKLFF,TGTGCCAGCAGTTCCACACAACAGAGAAATGAAAAACTGTTTTTT
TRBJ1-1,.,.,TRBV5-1,CASSLISSNTEAFF,TGCGCCAGCAGCTTAATCTCGTCGAACACTGAAGCTTTCTTT
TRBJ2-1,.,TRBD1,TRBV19,CASSIGGQGASSYNEQFF,TGTGCCAGTAGTATAGGGGGACAGGGGGCTTCCTCCTACAATGAGCAGTTCTTC
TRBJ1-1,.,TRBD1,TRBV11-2,CASSLDPTGEWSVNTEAFF,TGTGCCAGCAGCTTAGATCCCACAGGGGAGTGGTCCGTAAACACTGAAGCTTTCTTT
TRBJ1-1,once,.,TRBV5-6,CASSAWGGTEAFF,TGTGCCAGCAGCGCGTGGGGGGGGACTGAAGCTTTCTTT
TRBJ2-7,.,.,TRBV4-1,CASSHAGPSTYEQYF,TGCGCCAGCAGCCATGCAGGGCCCTCAACCTACGAGCAGTACTTC
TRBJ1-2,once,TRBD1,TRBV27,CASSVKGGHGYTF,TGTGCCAGCAGTGTCAAAGGGGGCCATGGCTACACCTTC
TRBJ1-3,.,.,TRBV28,CASMTSSGNTIYF,TGTGCCAGCATGACATCCTCTGGAAACACCATATATTTT
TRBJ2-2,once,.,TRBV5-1,CASSYTGQTGELFF,TGCGCCAGCAGCTACACAGGACAAACCGGGGAGCTGTTTTTT
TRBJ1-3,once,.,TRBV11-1,CASSLGSLGTIYF,TGTGCCAGCAGTCTGGGGAGCCTCGGCACCATATATTTT
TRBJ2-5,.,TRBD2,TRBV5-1,CASSFLAGDSQETQYF,TGCGCCAGCAGCTTTTTAGCGGGAGATTCCCAAGAGACCCAGTACTTC
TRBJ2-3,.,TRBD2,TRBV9,CASSVLAGATDTQYF,TGTGCCAGCAGCGTCTTAGCGGGAGCCACAGATACGCAGTATTTT
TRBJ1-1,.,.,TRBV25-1,CASTFSGGTEAFF,TGTGCCAGCACCTTTTCGGGGGGCACTGAAGCTTTCTTT
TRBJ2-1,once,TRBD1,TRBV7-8,CASSFGPGQGRDNEQFF,TGTGCCAGCAGCTTCGGACCCGGACAGGGGAGGGACAATGAGCAGTTCTTC
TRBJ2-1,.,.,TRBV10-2,CASSESRRDEQFF,TGCGCCAGCAGTGAGTCGAGGAGAGATGAGCAGTTCTTC
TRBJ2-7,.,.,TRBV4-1,CASSPRVGSSYEQYF,TGCGCCAGCAGCCCCCGGGTAGGGAGCTCCTACGAGCAGTACTTC
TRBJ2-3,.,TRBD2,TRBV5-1,CASSIGTRGDTQYF,TGCGCCAGCAGCATCGGGACTAGGGGCGATACGCAGTATTTT
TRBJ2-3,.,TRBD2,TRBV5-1,CASSLAGGRDTQYF,TGCGCCAGCAGCCTAGCGGGGGGTAGAGATACGCAGTATTTT
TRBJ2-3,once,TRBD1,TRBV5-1,CASSLGDRSSTDTQYF,TGCGCCAGCAGCTTAGGGGACAGGTCTAGCACAGATACGCAGTATTTT
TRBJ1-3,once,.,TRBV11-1,CASSFATGNTIYF,TGTGCCAGCAGCTTCGCGACTGGAAACACCATATATTTT
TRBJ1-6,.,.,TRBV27,CASSLNRPNSPLHF,TGTGCCAGCAGTTTAAACAGACCCAATTCACCCCTCCACTTT
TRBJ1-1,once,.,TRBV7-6,CASSSLPTEAFF,TGTGCCAGCAGCTCCCTACCCACTGAAGCTTTCTTT
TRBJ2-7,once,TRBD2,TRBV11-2,CASSLGTSGGALYEQYF,TGTGCCAGCAGCTTGGGGACTAGCGGGGGGGCCTTGTACGAGCAGTACTTC
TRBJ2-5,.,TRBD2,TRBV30,CAWSGRLADMGETQYF,TGTGCCTGGAGTGGGCGGCTAGCGGATATGGGAGAGACCCAGTACTTC
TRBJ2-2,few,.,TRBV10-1,CASSESRGGELFF,TGCGCCAGCAGTGAATCTAGAGGCGGGGAGCTGTTTTTT
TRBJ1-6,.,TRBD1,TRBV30,CAWSVSRQGYHNSPLHF,TGTGCCTGGAGTGTGTCCCGACAGGGATATCATAATTCACCCCTCCACTTT
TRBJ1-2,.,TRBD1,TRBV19,CASGGQGTANYGYTF,TGTGCCAGTGGGGGACAGGGTACCGCTAACTATGGCTACACCTTC
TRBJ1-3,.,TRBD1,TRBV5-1,CASSLAGTANSGNTIYF,TGCGCCAGCAGCTTGGCTGGGACAGCGAACTCTGGAAACACCATATATTTT
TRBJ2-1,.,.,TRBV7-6,CASSLVGSVHNEQFF,TGTGCCAGCAGCTTAGTCGGGAGTGTCCACAATGAGCAGTTCTTC
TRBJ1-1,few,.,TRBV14,CASSHGVTEAFF,TGTGCCAGCAGCCACGGGGTTACTGAAGCTTTCTTT